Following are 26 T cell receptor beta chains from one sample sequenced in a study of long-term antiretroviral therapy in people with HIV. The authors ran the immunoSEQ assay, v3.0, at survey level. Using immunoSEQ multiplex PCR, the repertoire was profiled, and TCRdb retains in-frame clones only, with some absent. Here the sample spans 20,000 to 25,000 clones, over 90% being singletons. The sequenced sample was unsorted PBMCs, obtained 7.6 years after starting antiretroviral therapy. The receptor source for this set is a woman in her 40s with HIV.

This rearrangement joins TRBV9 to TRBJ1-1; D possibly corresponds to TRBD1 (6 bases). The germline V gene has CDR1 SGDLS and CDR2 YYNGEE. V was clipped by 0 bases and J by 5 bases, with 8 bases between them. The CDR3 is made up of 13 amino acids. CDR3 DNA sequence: TGTGCCAGCAGCGTAGACACAGGGACTGAAGCTTTCTTT. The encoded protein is CASSVDTGTEAFF.

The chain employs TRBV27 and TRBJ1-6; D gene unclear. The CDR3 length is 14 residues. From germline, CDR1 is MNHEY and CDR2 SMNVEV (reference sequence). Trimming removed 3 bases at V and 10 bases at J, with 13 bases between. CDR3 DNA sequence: TGTGCCAGCAGTTTCCGGGAAAAATCCTCACCCCTCCACTTT. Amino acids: CASSFREKSSPLHF.

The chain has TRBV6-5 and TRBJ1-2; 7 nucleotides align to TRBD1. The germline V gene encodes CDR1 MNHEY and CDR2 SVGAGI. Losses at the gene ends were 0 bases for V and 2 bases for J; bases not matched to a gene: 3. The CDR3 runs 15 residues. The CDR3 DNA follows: TGTGCCAGCAGTTACTCGACAGGGTCAAACTATGGCTACACCTTC. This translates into CASSYSTGSNYGYTF.

CDR3 coding DNA: TGTGCCAGCAGCCCCCGGACAGGGGCGAACACTGAAGCTTTCTTT. It codes for CASSPRTGANTEAFF. The chain is built from TRBV11-3 and TRBJ1-1; 9 bases are shared with TRBD1. The CDR3 is made up of 15 amino acids. Losses at the gene ends were 5 bases for V and 1 base for J; bases not matched to a gene: 5. The germline gives CDR1 SGHNT, CDR2 YENEEA.

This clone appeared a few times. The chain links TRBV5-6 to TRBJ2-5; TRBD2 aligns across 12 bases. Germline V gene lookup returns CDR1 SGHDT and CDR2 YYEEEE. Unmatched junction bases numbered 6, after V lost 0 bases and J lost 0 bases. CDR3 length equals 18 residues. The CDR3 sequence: CASSLVLAGGPHQETQYF. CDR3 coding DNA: TGTGCCAGCAGCTTGGTCCTAGCGGGGGGGCCCCACCAAGAGACCCAGTACTTC.

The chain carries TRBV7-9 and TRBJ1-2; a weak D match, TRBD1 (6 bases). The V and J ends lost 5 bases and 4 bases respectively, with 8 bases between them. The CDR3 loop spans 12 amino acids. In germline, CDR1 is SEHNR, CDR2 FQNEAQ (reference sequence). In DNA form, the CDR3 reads TGTGCCAGCAGCACGGACAGCTATGGCTACACCTTC. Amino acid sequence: CASSTDSYGYTF.

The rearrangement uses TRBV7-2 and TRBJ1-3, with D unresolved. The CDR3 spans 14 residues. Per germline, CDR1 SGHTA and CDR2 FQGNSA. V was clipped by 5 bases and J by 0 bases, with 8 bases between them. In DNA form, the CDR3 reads TGTGCCAGCAGCCCGGGAGCCTCTGGAAACACCATATATTTT. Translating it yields CASSPGASGNTIYF.

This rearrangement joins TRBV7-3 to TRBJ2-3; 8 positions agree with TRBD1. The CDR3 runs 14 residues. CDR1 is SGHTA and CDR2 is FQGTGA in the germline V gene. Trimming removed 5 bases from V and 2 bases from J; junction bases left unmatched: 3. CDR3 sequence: CASSPGQVTDTQYF. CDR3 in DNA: TGTGCCAGCAGCCCGGGACAGGTCACAGATACGCAGTATTTT.

CDR3 coding DNA: TGTGCCAGCAGGGACGGGACAGGGGCCTACAATGAGCAGTTCTTC. It translates to CASRDGTGAYNEQFF. The chain couples TRBV6-5 to TRBJ2-1; 10 bases match TRBD1. The V segment lost 6 bases and the J segment 2 bases; nucleotides outside the gene matches: 4. The CDR3 contains 15 residues. Germline assignment: CDR1 MNHEY and CDR2 SVGAGI.

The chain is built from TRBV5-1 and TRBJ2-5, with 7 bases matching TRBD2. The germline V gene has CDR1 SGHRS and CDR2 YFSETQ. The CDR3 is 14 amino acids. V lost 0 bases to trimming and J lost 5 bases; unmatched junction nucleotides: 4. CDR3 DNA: TGCGCCAGCAGCTTGGGGCGGGGGATGGAGACCCAGTACTTC. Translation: CASSLGRGMETQYF.

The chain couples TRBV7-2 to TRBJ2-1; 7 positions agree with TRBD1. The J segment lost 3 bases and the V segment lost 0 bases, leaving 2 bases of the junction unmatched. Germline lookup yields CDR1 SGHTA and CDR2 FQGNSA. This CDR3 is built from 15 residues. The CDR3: CASSLAGTDYNEQFF. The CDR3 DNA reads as TGTGCCAGCAGCTTAGCCGGGACAGACTACAATGAGCAGTTCTTC.

The DNA for the CDR3 is TGTGCCAGTATAAGGGGTCCGGGGTATGGCTACACCTTC. As protein: CASIRGPGYGYTF. V usage is TRBV19 and J usage is TRBJ1-2; D perhaps matches TRBD1 (5 bases). The CDR3 sequence is 13 residues long. V was pared by 7 bases and J by 5 bases, with 14 bases between. In germline, CDR1 is LNHDA, CDR2 SQIVND (reference sequence).

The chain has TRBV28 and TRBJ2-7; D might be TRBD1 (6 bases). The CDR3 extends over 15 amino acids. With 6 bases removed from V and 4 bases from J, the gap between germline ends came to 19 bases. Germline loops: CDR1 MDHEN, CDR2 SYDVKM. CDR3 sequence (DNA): TGTGCCAGCAGAACCGGGACATCGGCTGAGTACGAGCAGTACTTC. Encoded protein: CASRTGTSAEYEQYF.

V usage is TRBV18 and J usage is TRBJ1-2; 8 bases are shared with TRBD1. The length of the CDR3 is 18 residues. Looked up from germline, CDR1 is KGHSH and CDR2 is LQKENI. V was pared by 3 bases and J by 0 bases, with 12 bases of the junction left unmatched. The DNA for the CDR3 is TGTGCCAGCTCACCGCCGGGCGCGGGACAGGCCTCTAACTATGGCTACACCTTC. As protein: CASSPPGAGQASNYGYTF.

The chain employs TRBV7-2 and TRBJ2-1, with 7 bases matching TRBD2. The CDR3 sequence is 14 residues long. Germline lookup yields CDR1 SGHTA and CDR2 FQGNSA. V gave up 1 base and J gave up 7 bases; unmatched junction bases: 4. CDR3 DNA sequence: TGTGCCAGCAGCTTAGGACTAGCCAGGAATGAGCAGTTCTTC. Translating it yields CASSLGLARNEQFF.

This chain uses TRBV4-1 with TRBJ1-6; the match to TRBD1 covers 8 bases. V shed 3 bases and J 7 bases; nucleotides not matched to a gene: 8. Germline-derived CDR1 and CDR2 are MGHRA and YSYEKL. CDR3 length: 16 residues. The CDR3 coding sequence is TGCGCCAGCAGCCAGCTACCCGGGACAGGCAATTCACCCCTCCACTTT. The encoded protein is CASSQLPGTGNSPLHF.

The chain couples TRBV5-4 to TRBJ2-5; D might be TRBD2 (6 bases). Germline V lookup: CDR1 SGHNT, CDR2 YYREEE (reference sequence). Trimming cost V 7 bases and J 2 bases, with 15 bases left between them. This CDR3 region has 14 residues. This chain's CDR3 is CASEVGRGQETQYF. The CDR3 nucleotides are TGTGCCAGCGAGGTCGGACGGGGGCAAGAGACCCAGTACTTC. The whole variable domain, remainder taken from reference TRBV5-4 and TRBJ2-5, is ETGVTQSPTHLIKTRGQQVTLRCSSQSGHNTVSWYQQALGQGPQFIFQYYREEENGRGNFPPRFSGLQFPNYSSELNVNALELDDSALYLCASEVGRGQETQYFGPGTRLLVL.

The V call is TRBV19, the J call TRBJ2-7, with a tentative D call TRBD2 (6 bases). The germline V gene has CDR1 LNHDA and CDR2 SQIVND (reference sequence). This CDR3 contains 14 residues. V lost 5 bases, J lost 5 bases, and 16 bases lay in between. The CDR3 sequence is CASSAGNTENEQYF. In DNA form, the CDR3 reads TGTGCCAGTAGTGCGGGGAACACAGAGAACGAGCAGTACTTC.

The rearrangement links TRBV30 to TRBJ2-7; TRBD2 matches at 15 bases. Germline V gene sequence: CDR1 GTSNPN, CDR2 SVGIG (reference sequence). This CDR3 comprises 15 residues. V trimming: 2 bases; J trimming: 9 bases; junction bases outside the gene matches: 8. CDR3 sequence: CAWSQKGLAGGRQYF. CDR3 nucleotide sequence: TGTGCCTGGAGTCAAAAGGGACTAGCGGGGGGTCGGCAGTACTTC. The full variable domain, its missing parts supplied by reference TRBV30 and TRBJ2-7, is SQTIHQWPATLVQPVGSPLSLECTVEGTSNPNLYWYRQAAGRGLQLLFYSVGIGQISSEVPQNLSASRPQDRQFILSSKKLLLSDSGFYLCAWSQKGLAGGRQYFGPGTRLTVT.

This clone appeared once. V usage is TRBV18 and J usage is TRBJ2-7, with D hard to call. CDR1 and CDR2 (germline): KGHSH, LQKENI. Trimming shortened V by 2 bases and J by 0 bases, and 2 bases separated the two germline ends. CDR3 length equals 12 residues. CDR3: CASSPDSYEQYF. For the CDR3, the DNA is TGTGCCAGCTCACCAGACTCCTACGAGCAGTACTTC.

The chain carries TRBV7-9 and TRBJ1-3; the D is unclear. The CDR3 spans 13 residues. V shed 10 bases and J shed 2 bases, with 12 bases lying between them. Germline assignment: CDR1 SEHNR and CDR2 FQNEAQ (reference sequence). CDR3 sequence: CAIPHGAGNTIYF. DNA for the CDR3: TGTGCCATACCACATGGGGCTGGAAACACCATATATTTT. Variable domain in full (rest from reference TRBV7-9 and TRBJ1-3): DTGVSQNPRHKITKRGQNVTFRCDPISEHNRLYWYRQTLGQGPEFLTYFQNEAQLEKSRLLSDRFSAERPKGSFSTLEIQRTEQGDSAMYLCAIPHGAGNTIYFGEGSWLTVV.

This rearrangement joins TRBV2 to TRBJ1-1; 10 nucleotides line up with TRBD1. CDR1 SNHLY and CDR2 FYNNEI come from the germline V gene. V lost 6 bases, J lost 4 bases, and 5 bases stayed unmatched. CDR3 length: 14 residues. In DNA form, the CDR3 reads TGTGCCAGCAGCCGTCGGACAGGGGGCACTGAAGCTTTCTTT. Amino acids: CASSRRTGGTEAFF.

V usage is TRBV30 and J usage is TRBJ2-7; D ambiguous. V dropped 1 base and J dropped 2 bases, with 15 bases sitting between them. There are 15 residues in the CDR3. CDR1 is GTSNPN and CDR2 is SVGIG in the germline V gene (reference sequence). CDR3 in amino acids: CAWSGREDGAYEQYF. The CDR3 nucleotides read TGTGCCTGGAGTGGTAGGGAAGATGGGGCCTACGAGCAGTACTTC.

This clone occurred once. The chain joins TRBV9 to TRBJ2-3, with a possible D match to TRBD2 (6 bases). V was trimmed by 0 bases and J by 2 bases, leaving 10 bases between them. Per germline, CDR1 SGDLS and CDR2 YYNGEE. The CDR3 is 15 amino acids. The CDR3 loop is CASSVAGGFTDTQYF. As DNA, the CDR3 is TGTGCCAGCAGCGTAGCTGGGGGGTTCACAGATACGCAGTATTTT.

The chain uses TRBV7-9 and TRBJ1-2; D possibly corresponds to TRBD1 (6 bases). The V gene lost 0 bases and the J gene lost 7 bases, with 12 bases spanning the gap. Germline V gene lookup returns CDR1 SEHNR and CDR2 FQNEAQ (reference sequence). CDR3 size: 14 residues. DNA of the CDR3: TGTGCCAGCAGCTTAGCAGGGGGAACGGGTGGCTACACCTTC. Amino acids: CASSLAGGTGGYTF.

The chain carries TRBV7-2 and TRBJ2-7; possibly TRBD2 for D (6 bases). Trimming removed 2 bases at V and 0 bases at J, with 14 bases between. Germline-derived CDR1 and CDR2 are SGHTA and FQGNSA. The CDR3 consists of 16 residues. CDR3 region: CASSLPGGGSSYEQYF. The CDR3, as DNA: TGTGCCAGCAGCTTACCGGGTGGGGGGAGCTCCTACGAGCAGTACTTC.